A single sample gave rise to the 28 T cell receptor beta chains below, sequenced in a study of blood T cell repertoires in COVID-19. Clones were read by immunoSEQ multiplex PCR, and TCRdb kept only the in-frame ones, dropping some. The sample contains fewer than 250,000 clones, around 81% of which appear only once. Source material: peripheral blood. These receptors were obtained from a woman aged 55-69 years with active or convalescent COVID-19.

The chain joins TRBV7-2 to TRBJ2-1; 12 positions agree with TRBD2. Unmatched junction bases numbered 7, after V lost 3 bases and J lost 7 bases. Germline CDR1 and CDR2: SGHTA and FQGNSA. The CDR3 loop spans 16 amino acids. Here the CDR3 reads CASSLSSGGARNEQFF. The CDR3, as DNA: TGTGCCAGCAGCTTGTCTAGCGGGGGGGCGCGGAATGAGCAGTTCTTC.

The rearrangement uses TRBV24-1 and TRBJ2-2; TRBD2 matches at 7 bases. The germline CDR1 and CDR2 sequences are KGHDR and SFDVKD. The CDR3 extends over 16 amino acids. J gave up 0 bases and V 3 bases, and 3 bases lay outside the gene matches. CDR3 sequence reads: CATSDPSGANTGELFF. In DNA, the CDR3 is TGTGCCACCAGTGATCCGAGCGGGGCGAACACCGGGGAGCTGTTTTTT.

The chain joins TRBV11-2 to TRBJ1-6; tentative D call: TRBD1 (5 bases). Trimming cost V 0 bases and J 9 bases, with 12 bases left between them. The CDR3 extends over 15 amino acids. Per germline, CDR1 SGHAT and CDR2 FQNNGV. The CDR3 DNA reads TGTGCCAGCAGCTTAGAGGGGGGGGACGGTTCACCCCTCCACTTT. Translation: CASSLEGGDGSPLHF.

The rearrangement uses TRBV9 and TRBJ2-1; TRBD1 is a possible D gene (6 bases). The ends were cut back, 3 bases at V and 5 bases at J, with 9 bases in the middle. The CDR3 is 13 residues long. Per the germline V gene, CDR1 is SGDLS and CDR2 is YYNGEE. The CDR3 DNA follows: TGTGCCAGCAGCGGGACAGACAACAATGAGCAGTTCTTC. Residues: CASSGTDNNEQFF.

Here the CDR3 reads CASSPHGTGNTGELFF. The CDR3 nucleotides read TGCGCCAGCAGCCCCCATGGGACAGGGAACACCGGGGAGCTGTTTTTT. The chain has TRBV5-1 and TRBJ2-2, with 8 bases matching TRBD1. The germline gives CDR1 SGHRS, CDR2 YFSETQ. Unmatched junction bases numbered 6, after V lost 4 bases and J lost 1 base. CDR3 size: 16 residues.

The V gene is TRBV21-1, the J gene TRBJ1-5. TRBV21-1 is given as a pseudogene. The CDR3 contains 15 residues. CDR3 in amino acids: CASSKGGGDNQPQHF. The CDR3 DNA is TGTGCCAGCAGCAAAGGAGGGGGGGACAATCAGCCCCAGCATTTT.

This clone was detected only a few times. The V and J genes are TRBV4-1 and TRBJ2-6, with D perhaps TRBD1 (7 bases). CDR3 size: 20 residues. V lost 3 bases and J 0 bases, leaving 21 bases between the germline ends. Germline lookup yields CDR1 MGHRA and CDR2 YSYEKL. CDR3 in DNA: TGCGCCAGCAGCCAGACCGGAGGGGGCAGCTTTTTCTCTGGGGCCAACGTCCTGACTTTC. Its translation: CASSQTGGGSFFSGANVLTF.

This rearrangement joins TRBV18 to TRBJ1-2; 10 positions agree with TRBD1. The ends lost 4 bases at V and 3 bases at J; junction bases unmatched: 8. The CDR3 is 16 residues long. Germline-derived CDR1 and CDR2 are KGHSH and LQKENI. This CDR3 is CASSRETGGADYGYTF. The CDR3 nucleotides are TGTGCCAGCTCACGCGAGACAGGGGGCGCGGACTATGGCTACACCTTC.

This clone was recorded a few times. The rearrangement uses TRBV19 and TRBJ1-2; TRBD1 matches at 9 bases. Looked up from germline, CDR1 is LNHDA and CDR2 is SQIVND (reference sequence). The CDR3 runs to 13 residues. V shed 7 bases and J 9 bases; nucleotides not matched to a gene: 9. The CDR3 nucleotides read TGTGCCAGTAATCCGGGACAGGGAAGTCGCTACACCTTC. The encoded protein is CASNPGQGSRYTF.

This chain joins TRBV24-1 and TRBJ2-1, with 10 bases identical to TRBD1. Germline V gene sequence: CDR1 KGHDR, CDR2 SFDVKD. With 4 bases clipped from V and 5 bases from J, the junction kept 7 bases outside the gene matches. This CDR3 is 16 amino acids long. As DNA, the CDR3 is TGTGCCACCAGTGAGCCCGGGACAGGGGACAACAATGAGCAGTTCTTC. Encoded protein: CATSEPGTGDNNEQFF.

V is TRBV2 and J is TRBJ2-1, with 8 bases lining up with TRBD2. Germline assignment: CDR1 SNHLY and CDR2 FYNNEI. After removal of 8 bases from V and 2 bases from J, the junction contained 11 bases not matched to a gene. This CDR3 contains 16 residues. Here the CDR3 DNA reads TGTGCCAGCCGCGCCAGGACCGGGGGGGCCTACAATGAGCAGTTCTTC. Protein sequence: CASRARTGGAYNEQFF.

The chain is built from TRBV29-1 and TRBJ1-1; 7 bases fit TRBD1. The CDR3 has 12 residues. Germline CDR1 reads SQVTM; CDR2 reads ANQGSEA. The chain's CDR3 is CSGNRGNTEAFF. CDR3 bases: TGCAGTGGCAACAGGGGGAACACTGAAGCTTTCTTT. The entire variable domain, with the rest obtained from reference TRBV29-1 and TRBJ1-1, is as follows: SAVISQKPSRDICQRGTSLTIQCQVDSQVTMMFWYRQQPGQSLTLIATANQGSEATYESGFVIDKFPISRPNLTFSTLTVSNMSPEDSSIYLCSGNRGNTEAFFGQGTRLTVV.

The rearrangement uses TRBV5-1 and TRBJ2-3, with 7 nucleotides matching TRBD2. The CDR3 length is 15 residues. Germline assignment: CDR1 SGHRS and CDR2 YFSETQ. The trim removed 2 bases at V and 3 bases at J, leaving 6 bases unmatched. The CDR3: CASSFLLANTDTQYF. CDR3 in DNA: TGCGCCAGCAGCTTTTTACTAGCGAATACAGATACGCAGTATTTT.

The chain combines TRBV2 with TRBJ1-5; 10 positions match TRBD1. The CDR3 spans 13 residues. After removal of 5 bases from V and 6 bases from J, the junction contained 1 base not matched to a gene. The germline gives CDR1 SNHLY, CDR2 FYNNEI. The CDR3 nucleotides are TGTGCCAGCAGTTGGGACAGGGGTCAGCCCCAGCATTTT. Residues: CASSWDRGQPQHF.

The V and J genes are TRBV28 and TRBJ1-2; TRBD1 aligns across 8 bases. This CDR3 has 15 residues. J gave up 8 bases and V 1 base, and 9 bases lay outside the gene matches. Per germline, CDR1 MDHEN and CDR2 SYDVKM. This CDR3 reads CASSLFVQGAGGYTF. The CDR3 DNA follows: TGTGCCAGCAGTTTATTCGTCCAGGGGGCGGGAGGCTACACCTTC.

The chain recombines TRBV6-1 with TRBJ2-3; 7 nucleotides agree with TRBD2. The CDR3 covers 16 residues. The V gene's germline CDR1 is MNHNS and CDR2 SASEGT. With V trimmed by 3 bases and J by 4 bases, 10 bases remained unmatched. The CDR3 coding sequence is TGTGCCAGCAGTGATTGGGCTAGCGGTTCACCAGATACGCAGTATTTT. This encodes CASSDWASGSPDTQYF.

The V call is TRBV10-1, the J call TRBJ2-1; a possible D gene is TRBD1 (5 bases). This CDR3 contains 15 residues. V lost 5 bases to trimming and J lost 8 bases, with 19 bases between them. The V gene's germline CDR1 is WNHNN and CDR2 SYGVQD (reference sequence). The CDR3 loop reads CASSPAGKNLDEQFF. The DNA for the CDR3 is TGCGCCAGCAGTCCTGCAGGGAAAAACTTGGATGAGCAGTTCTTC.

This clone came up a few times. The rearrangement links TRBV10-3 to TRBJ2-2; 7 nucleotides agree with TRBD2. The CDR3 length is 16 residues. V trimming: 6 bases; J trimming: 7 bases; junction bases outside the gene matches: 14. Germline-derived CDR1 and CDR2 are ENHRY and SYGVKD. CDR3 sequence: CAISNILAREGGELFF. The CDR3 coding sequence is TGTGCCATCAGCAATATACTAGCGAGGGAAGGCGGGGAGCTGTTTTTT.

The rearrangement uses TRBV7-9 and TRBJ1-4; TRBD1 is a possible D gene (5 bases). The germline CDR1 and CDR2 sequences are SEHNR and FQNEAQ (reference sequence). With 5 bases removed from V and 0 bases from J, the gap between germline ends came to 16 bases. This CDR3 is 17 amino acids long. DNA for the CDR3: TGTGCCAGCAGCGCTCGCGCGGGACCCTCAACTAATGAAAAACTGTTTTTT. Its protein product is CASSARAGPSTNEKLFF. Looking up the rest from reference TRBV7-9 and TRBJ1-4 gives the full variable domain: DTGVSQNPRHKITKRGQNVTFRCDPISEHNRLYWYRQTLGQGPEFLTYFQNEAQLEKSRLLSDRFSAERPKGSFSTLEIQRTEQGDSAMYLCASSARAGPSTNEKLFFGSGTQLSVL.

The CDR3, as DNA: TGTGCCAGCAGCGTAGAAAAAGCAGGCGGCTACACCTTC. This translates into CASSVEKAGGYTF. J is TRBJ1-2 and V is TRBV9; D ambiguous. Trimming removed 0 bases from V and 8 bases from J, with 11 bases in between. Germline V lookup: CDR1 SGDLS, CDR2 YYNGEE. The CDR3 is 13 residues long.

The chain has TRBV20-1 and TRBJ2-3; D might be TRBD2 (6 bases). The V and J ends lost 6 bases and 3 bases respectively, with 7 bases between them. The CDR3 extends over 11 amino acids. The germline CDR1 and CDR2 sequences are DFQATT and SNEGSKA (reference sequence). The chain's CDR3 is CSAGGTDTQYF. The DNA for the CDR3 is TGCAGTGCGGGGGGTACAGATACGCAGTATTTT.

The V call is TRBV10-1, the J call TRBJ1-5; D not certain. CDR1 is WNHNN, CDR2 SYGVQD, per germline (reference sequence). V was shortened by 3 bases and J by 9 bases, with 12 bases between the two germline ends. The CDR3 is 13 amino acids. The DNA for the CDR3 is TGCGCCAGCAGTGAAGCCCTTCTTTCGCCCCAGCATTTT. Translating gives CASSEALLSPQHF.

The chain joins TRBV5-1 to TRBJ2-1, with 8 bases lining up with TRBD2. V shed 2 bases, J shed 10 bases, and the junction held 20 bases outside the gene matches. From germline, CDR1 is SGHRS and CDR2 YFSETQ. This CDR3 comprises 18 residues. The chain's CDR3 is CASSLRTSLTSRYDEQFF. CDR3 coding DNA: TGCGCCAGCAGCTTAAGGACTAGCCTGACTTCCCGATATGACGAGCAGTTCTTC. The entire variable domain, with the rest obtained from reference TRBV5-1 and TRBJ2-1, is as follows: KAGVTQTPRYLIKTRGQQVTLSCSPISGHRSVSWYQQTPGQGLQFLFEYFSETQRNKGNFPGRFSGRQFSNSRSEMNVSTLELGDSALYLCASSLRTSLTSRYDEQFFGPGTRLTVL.

V usage is TRBV6-4 and J usage is TRBJ1-1; tentative D call: TRBD1 (5 bases). The CDR3 is 16 residues long. The germline CDR1 and CDR2 sequences are MRHNA and SNTAGT. Trimming took off 0 bases at V and 6 bases at J, with 17 bases between the two ends. The CDR3 spells CASSDSNGGGIAEAFF. CDR3 bases: TGTGCCAGCAGTGACTCAAACGGGGGAGGAATCGCTGAAGCTTTCTTT.

J is TRBJ1-3 and V is TRBV5-1; 8 positions agree with TRBD1. V was clipped by 0 bases and J by 7 bases; unmatched bases: 6. Germline V gives CDR1 SGHRS, CDR2 YFSETQ. The CDR3 loop spans 15 amino acids. Here the CDR3 reads CASSLAAGGLNTIYF. The CDR3 DNA is TGCGCCAGCAGCTTGGCGGCAGGGGGCCTGAACACCATATATTTT.

The V call is TRBV6-1, the J call TRBJ1-5, with a tentative D call TRBD1 (5 bases). The germline V and J ends were trimmed by 3 bases and 5 bases, with 5 bases remaining between them. Germline V gives CDR1 MNHNS, CDR2 SASEGT. CDR3 size: 12 residues. DNA of the CDR3: TGTGCCAGCAGTGACAGGGATCAGCCCCAGCATTTT. Amino acid sequence: CASSDRDQPQHF.

The V call is TRBV5-6, the J call TRBJ1-2, with 7 bases aligning to TRBD1. Trimming took 4 bases from V and 2 from J; bases not matched to a gene: 2. Germline CDR1 SGHDT, CDR2 YYEEEE. The CDR3 is 13 residues long. The CDR3 coding sequence is TGTGCCAGCAGCAAGGACAGGAACTATGGCTACACCTTC. Its translation: CASSKDRNYGYTF. Looking up the rest from reference TRBV5-6 and TRBJ1-2 gives the full variable domain: DAGVTQSPTHLIKTRGQQVTLRCSPKSGHDTVSWYQQALGQGPQFIFQYYEEEERQRGNFPDRFSGHQFPNYSSELNVNALLLGDSALYLCASSKDRNYGYTFGSGTRLTVV.

The V and J genes are TRBV6-5 and TRBJ1-2; 9 bases align to TRBD1. V dropped 10 bases and J dropped 0; count of bases not matched to a gene: 6. The germline CDR1 and CDR2 sequences are MNHEY and SVGAGI. This CDR3 is built from 14 residues. The CDR3 loop is CATTWDRANYGYTF. CDR3 nucleotides: TGTGCCACCACCTGGGACAGGGCTAACTATGGCTACACCTTC.